The T cell receptor (beta chain) under discussion was sequenced for a study of blood T cell repertoires in COVID-19. Study background: Sites in the United States, Italy and Spain provided acute and convalescent COVID-19 samples. The analysed material was cDNA or gDNA that came from T cells, B-cell-depleted T cells, or PBMCs.

In the original processing: Estimates of nucleated cell counts were drawn from the amplification of reference gene primers. This table comes from immunoSEQ multiplex PCR, and its TCRdb copy is limited to in-frame clones, with some not included. Clone size and V and J calls were adopted from that table, with D and trimming inferred from the DNA. The top ten clones hold roughly 11% of a sample with over 250,000 clones, over 75% of them seen once. V was cut by 5 bases and J by 4 bases, with 14 bases left in between. This CDR3 is built from 15 residues. CDR1 and CDR2 from the germline V gene are SGHTA and FQGNSA.

The sequence derives from an older woman with acute or convalescent COVID-19. The genes are TRBV7-2 and TRBJ2-2; D may be TRBD1 (7 bases). Sample: peripheral blood. CDR3 amino acids: CASSLRGTVTGELFF. The CDR3 nucleotides are TGTGCCAGCAGCCTCCGGGGGACAGTCACCGGGGAGCTGTTTTTT.